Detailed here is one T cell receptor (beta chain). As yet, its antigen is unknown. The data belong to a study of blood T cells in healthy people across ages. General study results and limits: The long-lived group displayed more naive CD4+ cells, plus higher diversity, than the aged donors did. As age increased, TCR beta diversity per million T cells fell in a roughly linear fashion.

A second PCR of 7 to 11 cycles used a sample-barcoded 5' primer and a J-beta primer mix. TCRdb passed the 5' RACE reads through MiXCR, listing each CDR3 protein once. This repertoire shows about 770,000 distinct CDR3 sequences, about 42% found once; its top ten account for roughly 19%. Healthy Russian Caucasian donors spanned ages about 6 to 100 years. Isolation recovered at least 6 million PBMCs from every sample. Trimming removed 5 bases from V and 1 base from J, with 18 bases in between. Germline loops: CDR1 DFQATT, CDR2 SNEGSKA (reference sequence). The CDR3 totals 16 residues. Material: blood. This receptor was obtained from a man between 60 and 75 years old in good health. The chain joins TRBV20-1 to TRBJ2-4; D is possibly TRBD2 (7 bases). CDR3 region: CSASYNEGGAKNIQYF. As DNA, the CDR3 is TGCAGTGCTTCTTATAATGAGGGGGGGGCCAAAAACATTCAGTACTTC.